The present T cell receptor (beta chain) was sequenced within a study of blood T cell repertoires in COVID-19. The assay was immunoSEQ multiplex PCR, and TCRdb's table has in-frame clones only and misses some. The sample lists about 220,000 clones, approximately 83% occurring once. This CDR3 spans 15 amino acids. V lost 4 bases and J lost 7, with 19 bases in between. The germline V gene encodes CDR1 ENHRY and CDR2 SYGVKD. The genes are TRBV10-3 and TRBJ2-5; tentatively, D is TRBD1 (6 bases). Sequencing input: PBMCs or T cells enriched from blood (not recorded which). This TCR was recovered from a woman between 55 and 75 years old who had recovered from COVID-19. This CDR3 is CAISAPDSRTGTQYF. The CDR3 DNA follows: TGTGCCATCAGTGCCCCGGACAGTCGGACGGGGACCCAGTACTTC.